In its sample, the clone carrying this T cell receptor (beta chain) was seen a few times. The study's library attached unique molecular identifiers to single cDNA molecules. MiXCR, applied by TCRdb to the reads, yields one record per CDR3 protein. The sample lists 120,000 or so distinct CDR3 sequences, over 7% occurring once. This sample is drawn from a study of human T cells and chemical hapten exposure. The germline V and J ends were trimmed by 3 bases and 5 bases, with 13 bases remaining between them. The CDR3 sequence is 14 residues long. Extraction of total RNA was performed on unfractionated whole blood.

This receptor was identified in a human donor in good health. Some clones in this sample may be carry-over from other donors' samples. This chain uses TRBV12-3 or TRBV12-4 with TRBJ1-2; perhaps TRBD1 as D (5 bases). Sequenced sample: whole blood. The CDR3 is CASSLGERGYGYTF. In DNA, the CDR3 is TGTGCCAGCAGTTTGGGGGAACGGGGTTATGGCTACACCTTC.